This T cell receptor beta chain was found in a study of response to subunit inactivated influenza vaccine. Germline lookup yields CDR1 LGHDT and CDR2 YNNKEL (reference sequence). J gave up 2 bases and V 4 bases, and 10 bases lay outside the gene matches. This CDR3 has 17 residues. TCRdb reprocessed the RT-PCR reads via MiXCR and lists one record per CDR3 protein. The data show about 570,000 distinct CDR3 sequences, about 11% seen once. This clonotype was counted between two and nine times. The same specimen was also included in a second study, on T cells expressing NK-cell markers. That study adds: Beta-chain TCR cDNA was generated via 5'RACE template switching with UMIs. Investigators obtained TCR beta repertoires from sorted CD3+CD56+NKG2C+, CD3+CD56+NKG2C- and CD3+CD56-NKG2C+ T cells. Among CD8+ T cells from five or six donors, dominant NKG2C+ clonotypes accounted for roughly 1.0-7.0%.

Source: PBMCs from blood, taken on the day of vaccination. This receptor was identified in a middle-aged man who received an inactivated influenza vaccine. The chain joins TRBV3-1 to TRBJ2-1, with 8 nucleotides matching TRBD1. The CDR3 protein is CASSRIRTGYPYNEQFF. The CDR3 DNA reads TGTGCCAGCAGCCGTATCCGGACAGGGTACCCCTACAATGAGCAGTTCTTC.